Listed here are 2 T cell receptor beta chains from one sample, sequenced in a study of blood T cell repertoires in COVID-19. Assay used: immunoSEQ multiplex PCR; TCRdb lists only in-frame clones, some missing. This table has 55,000 to 65,000 clones, 70% to 80% appearing once. Input material: peripheral blood. These receptors were taken from a man in his sixties with acute or convalescent COVID-19.

J is TRBJ2-1 and V is TRBV19; possible D gene TRBD2, 6 bases. Germline-derived CDR1 and CDR2 are LNHDA and SQIVND (reference sequence). The CDR3 has 14 amino acids. V dropped 3 bases and J dropped 6 bases, with 12 bases sitting between them. CDR3 amino acids: CASSIPWRGNEQFF. The DNA for the CDR3 is TGTGCCAGTAGTATCCCATGGAGGGGCAATGAGCAGTTCTTC.

The chain couples TRBV19 to TRBJ1-5; D unclear. This CDR3 region has 13 residues. Germline CDR1 is LNHDA and CDR2 is SQIVND (reference sequence). Trimming stripped 7 bases from V and 9 bases from J, with 16 bases between. CDR3 in amino acids: CASTEGGSRPQHF. CDR3 coding DNA: TGTGCCAGTACCGAGGGCGGCTCGCGGCCCCAGCATTTT.